The clone carrying this T cell receptor beta chain was detected many times. MiXCR was run by TCRdb on the RT-PCR reads, yielding one entry per CDR3 protein. The repertoire includes fewer than 800,000 distinct CDR3 sequences, 11% to 15% of them detected once, and 3% to 4.5% sits in the top ten. Germline V gene data show CDR1 as MNHNS and CDR2 as SASEGT. V dropped 6 bases and J dropped 5 bases, with 13 bases sitting between them. The CDR3 extends over 13 amino acids. This receptor was identified in a female donor in good health, serving as a healthy control. This chain connects TRBV6-1 to TRBJ1-1; D is perhaps TRBD1 (5 bases). The sample consisted of memory CD4+ T cells from blood. This chain's CDR3 is CASSPRGLTEAFF. CDR3 coding DNA: TGTGCCAGCAGCCCTAGGGGCTTGACTGAAGCTTTCTTT.